The T cell receptor beta chain under discussion was sequenced for a study of blood T cell repertoires in COVID-19. The overall study: Acute and convalescent COVID-19 samples came from the United States, Italy and Spain.

Measured with immunoSEQ multiplex PCR; TCRdb has only the in-frame clones, and not every one. This table holds roughly 71,000 clones, roughly 80% found once. CDR1 is WNHNN and CDR2 is SYGVQD in the germline V gene (reference sequence). V was clipped by 5 bases and J by 6 bases, with 20 bases between them. This CDR3 has 16 amino acids. The chain has TRBV10-1 and TRBJ2-1, with no clear D. Specimen: peripheral blood. The sequence was obtained from a woman aged 80 or older with acute or convalescent COVID-19. The CDR3 coding sequence is TGCGCCAGCAGTAGATACTACCAACAAAGGCTCAATGAGCAGTTCTTC. It is translated as CASSRYYQQRLNEQFF.